The clone carrying this T cell receptor beta chain was seen only a few times. The antigen is unknown. The data derive from a study of T-cell memory formation after mild COVID-19. Study overall: There were largely donor-specific TCR clusters.

Sample barcodes and UMIs were carried by the TCR alpha and TCR beta cDNA libraries that 5'RACE generated with constant-segment primers. TCRdb redid the calling of the 5' RACE reads with MiXCR, one entry per CDR3 protein. This table holds 550,000 to 600,000 distinct CDR3 sequences, 15% to 20% found once. The germline gives CDR1 SGHVS, CDR2 FNYEAQ. V shed 4 bases and J shed 7 bases, with 20 bases lying between them. The CDR3 runs to 16 residues. Study-wide results and caveats: What remained unconfirmed was the SARS-CoV-2 specificity of second-wave clones peaking on day 37. Contracting CD4+ clones were located mainly in CM and EM, and CD8+ clones in EMRA.

The origin of this receptor is an adult woman who had mild COVID-19 (a few samples of this study predate the infection). Cell type and time point are not known. Sequences were obtained from PBMCs or a T cell subset sorted from them (not recorded which). The rearrangement links TRBV7-6 to TRBJ2-1, with D tentatively TRBD1 or TRBD2 (7 bases each). The CDR3 loop is CASSSPGEGAINEQFF. For the CDR3, the DNA is TGTGCCAGCAGCTCCCCCGGGGAGGGGGCGATTAATGAGCAGTTCTTC.